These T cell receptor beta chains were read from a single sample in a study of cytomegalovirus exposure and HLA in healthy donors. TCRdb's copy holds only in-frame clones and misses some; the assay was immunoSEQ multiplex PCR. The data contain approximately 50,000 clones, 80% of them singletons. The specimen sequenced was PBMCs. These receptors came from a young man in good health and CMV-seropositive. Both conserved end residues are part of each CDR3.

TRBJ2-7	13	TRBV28	CASSFGDTYEQYF
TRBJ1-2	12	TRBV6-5	CASSSGGWGYTF
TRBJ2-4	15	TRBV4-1	CASSLAGLDMGIQYF
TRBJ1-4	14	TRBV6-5	CASSMTVTNEKLFF
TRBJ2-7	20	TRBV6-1	CASSEALFWTGTGKFNEQYF
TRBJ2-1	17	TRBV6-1	CASSELEGAISYNEQFF
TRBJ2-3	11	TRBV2	CASSEARQSYF
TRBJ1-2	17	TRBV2	CASSEFGQLGSNYGYTF
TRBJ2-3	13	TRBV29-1	CSVSGGASDTQYF
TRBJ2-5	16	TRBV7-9	CASSPGGGGALETQYF